The text below deals with one T cell receptor beta chain. Its specificity is unknown. Trimming stripped 0 bases from V and 8 bases from J, with 14 bases between. Germline lookup yields CDR1 SGHRS and CDR2 YFSETQ. There are 14 residues in the CDR3. Uncontrolled infections, pregnancy, lactation or other autoimmune diseases led to patient exclusion. The authors amplified TCR beta CDR3 regions from RNA transcripts. The workflow started with a first-round RT-PCR run with HTBI primers and then moved on to a second-round multiplex PCR. MiXCR, applied by TCRdb to the multiplex PCR reads, yields one record per CDR3 protein. This sample has over a million distinct CDR3 sequences, with 35% to 40% found just once. This sample was included in a study of Graves' ophthalmopathy and Graves' hyperthyroidism. Findings and limits, study-wide: Discriminating ophthalmopathy from stable hyperthyroidism, a 13-signature model attained a sensitivity of around 87% and a specificity of 81.08%. Blood also contained most of the expanded thyroid clonotypes above 0.001 frequency. The model predicted ophthalmopathy progression with over 60% sensitivity and approximately 72% specificity.

What was sequenced was peripheral blood or thyroid tissue (not recorded which). The chain employs TRBV5-1 and TRBJ1-1; D call uncertain. The sequence came from an adult man with Graves' hyperthyroidism. The chain's CDR3 is CASSLDLLDAEAFF. The DNA of the CDR3 is TGCGCCAGCAGCTTGGATCTACTCGACGCCGAAGCTTTCTTT.